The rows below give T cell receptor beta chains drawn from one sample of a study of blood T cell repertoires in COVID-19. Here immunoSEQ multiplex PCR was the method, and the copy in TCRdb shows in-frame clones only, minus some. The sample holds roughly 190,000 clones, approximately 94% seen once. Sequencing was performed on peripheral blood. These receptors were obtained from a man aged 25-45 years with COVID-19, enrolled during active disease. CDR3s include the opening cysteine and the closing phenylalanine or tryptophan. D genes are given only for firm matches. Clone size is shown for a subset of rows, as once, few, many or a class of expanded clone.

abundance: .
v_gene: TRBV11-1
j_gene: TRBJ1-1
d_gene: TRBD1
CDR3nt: TGTGCCAGCAGCCAGGACAGGTGGAACACTGAAGCTTTCTTT
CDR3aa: CASSQDRWNTEAFF

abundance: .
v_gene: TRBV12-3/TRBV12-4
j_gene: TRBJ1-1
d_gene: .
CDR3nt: TGTGCCAGCACCTGGGGGGGGAACACTGAAGCTTTCTTT
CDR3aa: CASTWGGNTEAFF

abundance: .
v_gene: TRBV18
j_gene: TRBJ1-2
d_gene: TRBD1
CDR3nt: TGTGCCAGCTCACCAGCCGGGACAGGGGAGTATGGCTACACCTTC
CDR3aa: CASSPAGTGEYGYTF

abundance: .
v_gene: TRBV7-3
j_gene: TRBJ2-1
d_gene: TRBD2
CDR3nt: TGTGCCAGCAGCTTTCAAACTAGCGCGAAACAGTTCTTC
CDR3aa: CASSFQTSAKQFF

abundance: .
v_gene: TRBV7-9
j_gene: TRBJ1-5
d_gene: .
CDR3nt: TGTGCCAGCAGCTTCGGGGGGACGGGTCAGCCCCAGCATTTT
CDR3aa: CASSFGGTGQPQHF

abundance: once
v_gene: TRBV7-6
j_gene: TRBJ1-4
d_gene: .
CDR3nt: TGTGCCAGCAGCTTAGTCTCAGGGAAGAGTGAAAAACTGTTTTTT
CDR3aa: CASSLVSGKSEKLFF

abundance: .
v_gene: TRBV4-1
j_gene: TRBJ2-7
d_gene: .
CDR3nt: TGCGCCAGCAGCCCCCCCTTGACCAGGGGCTCCGAGCAGTACTTC
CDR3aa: CASSPPLTRGSEQYF

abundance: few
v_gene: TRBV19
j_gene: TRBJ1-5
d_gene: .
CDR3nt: TGTGCCAGTAGTAGCACAGGTGGCAATCAGCCCCAGCATTTT
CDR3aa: CASSSTGGNQPQHF

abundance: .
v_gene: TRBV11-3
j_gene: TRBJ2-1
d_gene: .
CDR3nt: TGTGCCAGCAGCTTAGGGGCTCAGAGCTCCTACAATGAGCAGTTCTTC
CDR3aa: CASSLGAQSSYNEQFF

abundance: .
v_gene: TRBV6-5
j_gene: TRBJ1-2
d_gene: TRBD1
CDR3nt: TGTGCCAGCAGTTACTCCGGGACAGGGGGAAGGGGCTACACCTTC
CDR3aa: CASSYSGTGGRGYTF

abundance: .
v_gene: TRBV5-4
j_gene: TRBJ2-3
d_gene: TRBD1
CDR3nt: TGTGCCAGCAGCTTCGGACAGGGCGATACGCAGTATTTT
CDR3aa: CASSFGQGDTQYF

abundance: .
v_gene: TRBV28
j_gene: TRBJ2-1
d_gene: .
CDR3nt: TGTGCCAGCAGTCCCCCGGGAAGATACAATGAGCAGTTCTTC
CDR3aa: CASSPPGRYNEQFF

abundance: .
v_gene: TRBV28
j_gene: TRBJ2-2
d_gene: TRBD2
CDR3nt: TGTGCCAGCAGTTCCGGACTAGCGGAGCACTACACCGGGGAGCTGTTTTTT
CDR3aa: CASSSGLAEHYTGELFF

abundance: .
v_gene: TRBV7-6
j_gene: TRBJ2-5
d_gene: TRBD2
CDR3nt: TGTGCCAGCAGCCAGAGCGGGGGGTTGGTAGAGACCCAGTACTTC
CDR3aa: CASSQSGGLVETQYF

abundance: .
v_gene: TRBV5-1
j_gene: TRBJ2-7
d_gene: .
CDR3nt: TGCGCCAGCAGCTTACAGGGCACCTACGAGCAGTACTTC
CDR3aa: CASSLQGTYEQYF

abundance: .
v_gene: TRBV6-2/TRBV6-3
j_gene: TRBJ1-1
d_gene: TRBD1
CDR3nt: TGTGCCAGCAGTTACCTCGACAGGGGGAACACTGAAGCTTTCTTT
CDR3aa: CASSYLDRGNTEAFF

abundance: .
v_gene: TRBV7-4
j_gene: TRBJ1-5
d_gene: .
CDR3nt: TGTGCCAGCAGCTTATGTCCCCCTCGTGGCAATCAGCCCCAGCATTTT
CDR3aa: CASSLCPPRGNQPQHF

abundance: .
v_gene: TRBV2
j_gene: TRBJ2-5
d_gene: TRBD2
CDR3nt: TGTGCCAGCAGTGAGTTAGCGGGGGGGCCAGAGACCCAGTACTTC
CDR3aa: CASSELAGGPETQYF

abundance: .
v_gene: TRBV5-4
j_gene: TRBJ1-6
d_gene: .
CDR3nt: TGTGCCAGCAGCTTGGGTCGGCCAGGGCTTAATTCACCCCTCCACTTT
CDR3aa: CASSLGRPGLNSPLHF

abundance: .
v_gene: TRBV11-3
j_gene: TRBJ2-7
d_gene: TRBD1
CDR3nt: TGTGCCAGCCTCACGGGGACAGGGCACTACGAGCAGTACTTC
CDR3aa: CASLTGTGHYEQYF

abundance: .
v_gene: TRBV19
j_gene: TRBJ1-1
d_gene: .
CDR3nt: TGTGCCAGTAGTATAACGGGAACTGAAGCTTTCTTT
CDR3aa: CASSITGTEAFF